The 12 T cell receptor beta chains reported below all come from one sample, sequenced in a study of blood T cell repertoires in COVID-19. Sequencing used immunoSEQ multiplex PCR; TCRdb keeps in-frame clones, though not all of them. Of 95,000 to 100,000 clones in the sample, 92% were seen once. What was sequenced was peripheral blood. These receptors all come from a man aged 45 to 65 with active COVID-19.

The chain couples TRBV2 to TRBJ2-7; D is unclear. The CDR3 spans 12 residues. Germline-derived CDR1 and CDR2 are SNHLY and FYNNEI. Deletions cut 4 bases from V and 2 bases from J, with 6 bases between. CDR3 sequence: CASSVAAYEQYF. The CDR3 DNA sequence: TGTGCCAGCAGTGTTGCGGCCTACGAGCAGTACTTC.

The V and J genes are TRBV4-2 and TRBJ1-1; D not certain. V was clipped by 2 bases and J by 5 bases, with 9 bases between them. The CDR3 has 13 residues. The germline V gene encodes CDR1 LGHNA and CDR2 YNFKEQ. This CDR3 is CASSQLSETEAFF. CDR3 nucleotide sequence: TGTGCCAGCAGCCAACTATCGGAGACTGAAGCTTTCTTT.

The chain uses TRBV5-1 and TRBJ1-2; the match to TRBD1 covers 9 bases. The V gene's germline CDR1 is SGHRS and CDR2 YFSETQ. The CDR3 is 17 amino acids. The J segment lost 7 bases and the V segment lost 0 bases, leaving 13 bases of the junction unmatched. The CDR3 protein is CASSLEGQGSSLGGYTF. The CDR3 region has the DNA TGCGCCAGCAGCTTGGAGGGACAGGGCTCCAGTTTAGGTGGCTACACCTTC.

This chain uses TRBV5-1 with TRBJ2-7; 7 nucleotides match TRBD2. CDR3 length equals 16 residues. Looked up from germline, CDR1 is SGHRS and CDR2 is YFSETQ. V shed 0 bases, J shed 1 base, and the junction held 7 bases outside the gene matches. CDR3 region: CASSLEGLADSYEQYF. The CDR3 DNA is TGCGCCAGCAGCTTGGAGGGTCTAGCGGATTCCTACGAGCAGTACTTC. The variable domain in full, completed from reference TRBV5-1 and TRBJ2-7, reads KAGVTQTPRYLIKTRGQQVTLSCSPISGHRSVSWYQQTPGQGLQFLFEYFSETQRNKGNFPGRFSGRQFSNSRSEMNVSTLELGDSALYLCASSLEGLADSYEQYFGPGTRLTVT.

This CDR3 reads CSVRGGWYGYTF. The CDR3 region has the DNA TGCAGCGTGAGAGGGGGCTGGTATGGCTACACCTTC. The chain links TRBV29-1 to TRBJ1-2; 7 nucleotides line up with TRBD1. CDR3 length equals 12 residues. Germline trimming cut 6 bases from V and 5 bases from J; bases unmatched to any gene: 6. Germline CDR1 and CDR2: SQVTM and ANQGSEA.

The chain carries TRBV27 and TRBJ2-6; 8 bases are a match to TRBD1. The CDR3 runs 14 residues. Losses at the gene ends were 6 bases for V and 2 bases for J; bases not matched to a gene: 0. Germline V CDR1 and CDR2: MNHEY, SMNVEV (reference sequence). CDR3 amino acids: CASRQGAGANVLTF. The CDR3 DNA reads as TGTGCCAGCAGACAGGGGGCTGGGGCCAACGTCCTGACTTTC.

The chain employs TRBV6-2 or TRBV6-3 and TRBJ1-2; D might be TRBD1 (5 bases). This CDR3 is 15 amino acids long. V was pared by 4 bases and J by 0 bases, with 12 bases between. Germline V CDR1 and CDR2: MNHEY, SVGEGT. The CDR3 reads CASSSDSLTNYGYTF. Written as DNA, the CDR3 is TGTGCCAGCAGTTCCGACAGCCTTACTAACTATGGCTACACCTTC.

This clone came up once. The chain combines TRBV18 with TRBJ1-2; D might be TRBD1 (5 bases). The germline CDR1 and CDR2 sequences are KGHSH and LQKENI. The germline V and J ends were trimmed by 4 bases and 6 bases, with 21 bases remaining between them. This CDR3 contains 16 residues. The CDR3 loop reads CASSQTTVLTGDGYTF. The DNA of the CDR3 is TGTGCCAGCTCACAGACGACGGTGTTAACAGGTGATGGCTACACCTTC.

The CDR3 loop reads CASHRDRDQPQHF. DNA for the CDR3: TGTGCCAGTCATAGGGACAGGGATCAGCCCCAGCATTTT. This chain uses TRBV19 with TRBJ1-5; TRBD1 agrees at 9 bases. CDR1 is LNHDA, CDR2 SQIVND, per germline (reference sequence). This CDR3 has 13 amino acids. Trimming removed 8 bases from V and 5 bases from J; junction bases left unmatched: 4.

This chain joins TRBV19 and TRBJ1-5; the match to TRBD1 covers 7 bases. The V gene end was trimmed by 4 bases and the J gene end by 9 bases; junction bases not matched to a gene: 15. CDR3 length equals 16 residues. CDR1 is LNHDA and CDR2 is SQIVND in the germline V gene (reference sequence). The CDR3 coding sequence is TGTGCCAGTAGTAACAGGGGTCGCGAGGGCCTGGGGCCCCAGCATTTT. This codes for CASSNRGREGLGPQHF.

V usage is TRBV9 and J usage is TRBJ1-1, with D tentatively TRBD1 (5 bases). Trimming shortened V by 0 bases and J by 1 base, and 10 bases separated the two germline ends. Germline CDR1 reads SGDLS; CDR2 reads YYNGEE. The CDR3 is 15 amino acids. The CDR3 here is CASSVVKGANTEAFF. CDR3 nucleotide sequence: TGTGCCAGCAGCGTAGTTAAAGGGGCGAACACTGAAGCTTTCTTT.

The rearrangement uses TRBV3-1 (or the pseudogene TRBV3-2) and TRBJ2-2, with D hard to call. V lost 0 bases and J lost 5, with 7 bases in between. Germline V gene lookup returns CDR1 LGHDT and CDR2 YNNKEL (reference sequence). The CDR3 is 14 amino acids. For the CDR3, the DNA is TGTGCCAGCAGCCAAGAATTGCGGACCGGGGAGCTGTTTTTT. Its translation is CASSQELRTGELFF.